This is a list of T cell receptor beta chains from one sample in a study of cytomegalovirus exposure and HLA in healthy donors. Sequencing used immunoSEQ multiplex PCR; TCRdb keeps in-frame clones, though not all of them. The table includes about 88,000 clones, 84% detected once. Sequenced sample: PBMCs. The receptor set was obtained from a young woman in good health and CMV-seropositive. Each CDR3 is given with its conserved first and last residue.

TRBV5-1,TRBJ2-3,CASSLVAGVITDTQYF
TRBV4-2,-,CASSQEDQTAVYEQYF
TRBV6-4,TRBJ1-1,CASSQGVPNTEAFF
TRBV6-5,TRBJ1-5,CASSFPTGENQPQHF
TRBV6-1,TRBJ2-5,CASSEAPGAGEAQYF
TRBV27,TRBJ1-1,CASTPWVGGDTEAFF
TRBV9,TRBJ2-5,CASSVDLAVERTQYF
TRBV7-6,TRBJ1-2,CASSGQGGVGYTF
TRBV19,TRBJ2-2,CASSIGLTNTGELFF
TRBV27,TRBJ2-1,CASRTSGGRIYNEQFF
TRBV14,TRBJ1-2,CASSHPGQGSFGYTF
TRBV10-2,TRBJ2-1,CASSERVLSSYNEQFF
TRBV25-1,TRBJ2-1,CASSDHGPDEQFF
TRBV9,TRBJ1-2,CASSVGQDYGYTF
TRBV10-2,TRBJ2-1,CATTDGGRTYNEQFF
TRBV5-1,TRBJ1-1,CASSSPGLLNTEAFF
TRBV7-6,TRBJ2-5,CASSLAQPSGATQYF
TRBV7-2,TRBJ2-7,CASSEWDRDYYEQYF
TRBV28,TRBJ2-7,CAITGGELTEQYF
TRBV27,TRBJ1-4,CASSLGGVDEKLFF
TRBV2,TRBJ2-7,CASSDIAYRANEQYF
TRBV19,TRBJ2-2,CASRDSGTGAFAGELFF
TRBV5-4,TRBJ1-2,CASSAGDAGAGYTF
TRBV28,TRBJ2-1,CASRGLAASSYNEQFF
TRBV30,TRBJ1-2,CAWSVQETGVYGYTF
TRBV11-2,TRBJ2-5,CASSPWPEETQYF
TRBV19,TRBJ2-3,CASTPGQGAADTQYF
TRBV10-3,TRBJ1-1,CAISVSLGQGGGTEAFF
TRBV14,TRBJ2-7,CASSQEARYRGFDEQYF
TRBV2,TRBJ2-7,CASSETGPGPYEQYF
TRBV27,TRBJ2-2,CACKGTGASRTGELFF
TRBV27,TRBJ2-6,CASRLQPDQGSRANVLTF
TRBV28,TRBJ2-7,CASSFQGSYEQYF
TRBV5-4,TRBJ2-3,CASSLSVPDTQYF
TRBV27,TRBJ1-4,CASKRTNGGANEKLFF
TRBV6-5,TRBJ1-5,CASSYSGGADQPQHF
TRBV29-1,TRBJ1-1,CSPSGDSTEAFF
TRBV6-1,TRBJ1-4,CASREGNNEKLFF
TRBV6-1,TRBJ1-1,CASALGRPNTEAFF
TRBV7-6,TRBJ2-1,CASSLVASSYGEQFF
TRBV7-2,TRBJ1-2,CASSFPGQSYGYTF
TRBV5-1,TRBJ2-7,CASKHGDSSYEQYF
TRBV28,TRBJ1-5,CASSRGYQPQHF
TRBV27,TRBJ2-5,CASSSERGGETQYF
TRBV2,TRBJ2-5,CASSFRQDETQYF
TRBV5-8,TRBJ2-5,CASSSRGLETQYF
TRBV6-5,TRBJ2-7,CASSVTRGPSYEQYF
TRBV13,TRBJ2-5,CASRATGLGETQYF
TRBV2,TRBJ1-3,CASSEASLNTIYF
TRBV5-1,TRBJ1-6,CASSPGTENSPLHF
TRBV19,TRBJ2-7,CASSIDYRDSFYEQYF
TRBV4-2,TRBJ2-3,CASSQHSGGVTDTQYF
TRBV4-3,TRBJ2-2,CASSRGVTNTGELFF
TRBV18,TRBJ2-1,CASSPPGLAGERSVYNEQFF
TRBV25-1,TRBJ2-7,CASSDQGLASEQYF
TRBV4-2,TRBJ2-1,CASSQDVVFGRGWSSYNEQFF
TRBV5-6,TRBJ1-2,CASSRGQGGNGYTF
TRBV6-1,TRBJ1-1,CASSEIGQSEAFF
TRBV10-3,TRBJ1-1,CAISGAGDAEAFF